In this sample, the clone carrying this T cell receptor beta chain turned up once. Its antigen is unknown. The sample belongs to a study of cytomegalovirus exposure and HLA in healthy donors. Study results and limitations: Accurate prediction of most subjects' HLA-A and HLA-B alleles from TCR beta sequences was reported. Later analysis indicated greater clonal expansion among HLA-associated TCR beta chains than among equally common other chains. V- and J-gene trimming of TCR beta was linked (in a later analysis) to a missense DCLRE1C variant. The authors excluded some V segments, including TRBV6-2 and TRBV6-3, as indistinguishable.

Trimming removed 0 bases at V and 2 bases at J, with 7 bases between. CDR3 length: 14 residues. Germline V gene data show CDR1 as LGHNA and CDR2 as YSLEER. PCR involved 60 Vbeta and 13 Jbeta primers. Assay used: immunoSEQ multiplex PCR; TCRdb lists only in-frame clones, some missing. The table lists around 150,000 clones, approximately 77% of them singletons. The material sequenced was PBMCs. The sequence derives from a man aged 50-60 years in good health and CMV-seropositive. The genes are TRBV4-3 and TRBJ1-2; D call uncertain. In DNA, the CDR3 is TGCGCCAGCAGCCAAGATATCGTGAACTATGGCTACACCTTC. Its protein is CASSQDIVNYGYTF.